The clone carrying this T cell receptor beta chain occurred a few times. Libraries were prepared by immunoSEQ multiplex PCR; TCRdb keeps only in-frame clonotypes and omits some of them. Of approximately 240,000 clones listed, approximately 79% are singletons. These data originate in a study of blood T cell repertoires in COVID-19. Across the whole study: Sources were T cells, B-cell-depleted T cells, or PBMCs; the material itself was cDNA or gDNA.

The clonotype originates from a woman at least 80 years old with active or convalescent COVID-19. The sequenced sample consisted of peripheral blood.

CDR3 DNA sequence: TGTGCCATCAGCGCTGCGGAGCGGCGCACAGATACGCAGTATTTT. It codes for CAISAAERRTDTQYF. The rearrangement joins TRBV10-3 to TRBJ2-3, with a weak D call TRBD2 (5 bases). The CDR3 has 15 residues. CDR1 is ENHRY, CDR2 SYGVKD, per germline. V was trimmed by 6 bases and J by 1 base, leaving 14 bases between them.